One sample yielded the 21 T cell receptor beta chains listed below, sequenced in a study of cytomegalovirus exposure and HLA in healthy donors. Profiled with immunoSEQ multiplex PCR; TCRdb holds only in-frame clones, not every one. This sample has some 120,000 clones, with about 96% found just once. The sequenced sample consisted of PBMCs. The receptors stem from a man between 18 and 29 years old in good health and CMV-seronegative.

CDR3 DNA sequence: TGTGCCAGCAGCTTGGGTAGGGGGCGTTCGAACACCGGGGAGCTGTTTTTT. It specifies CASSLGRGRSNTGELFF. This sequence joins TRBV11-2 and TRBJ2-2, with TRBD1 matching over 7 bases. The CDR3 loop spans 17 amino acids. Germline V gives CDR1 SGHAT, CDR2 FQNNGV. Trimming at V came to 3 bases and at J to 0 bases, leaving 7 bases not matched to a gene.

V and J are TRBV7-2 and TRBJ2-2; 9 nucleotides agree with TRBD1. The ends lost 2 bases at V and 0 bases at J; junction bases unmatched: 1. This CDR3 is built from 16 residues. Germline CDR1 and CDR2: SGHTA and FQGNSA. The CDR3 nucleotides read TGTGCCAGCAGCTTAAGGGACAGGGCGAACACCGGGGAGCTGTTTTTT. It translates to CASSLRDRANTGELFF.

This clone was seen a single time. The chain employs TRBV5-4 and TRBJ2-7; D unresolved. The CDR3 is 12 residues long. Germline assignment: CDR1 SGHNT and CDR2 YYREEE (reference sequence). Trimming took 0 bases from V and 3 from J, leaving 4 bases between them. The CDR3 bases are TGTGCCAGCAGCTTGGACGGCTACGAGCAGTACTTC. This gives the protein CASSLDGYEQYF.

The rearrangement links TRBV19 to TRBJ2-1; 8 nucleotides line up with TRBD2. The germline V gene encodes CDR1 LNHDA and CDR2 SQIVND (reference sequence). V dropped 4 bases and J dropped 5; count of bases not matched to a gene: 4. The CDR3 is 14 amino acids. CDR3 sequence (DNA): TGTGCCAGTAGTAAACTAGCGGCCAACAATGAGCAGTTCTTC. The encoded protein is CASSKLAANNEQFF.

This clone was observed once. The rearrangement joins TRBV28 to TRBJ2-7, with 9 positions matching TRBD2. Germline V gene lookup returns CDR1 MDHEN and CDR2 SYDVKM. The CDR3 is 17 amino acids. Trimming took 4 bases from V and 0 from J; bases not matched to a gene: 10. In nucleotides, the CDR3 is TGTGCCAGCAGTTCCCCCCTAACTAGCGGGCGCTCCTACGAGCAGTACTTC. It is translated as CASSSPLTSGRSYEQYF.

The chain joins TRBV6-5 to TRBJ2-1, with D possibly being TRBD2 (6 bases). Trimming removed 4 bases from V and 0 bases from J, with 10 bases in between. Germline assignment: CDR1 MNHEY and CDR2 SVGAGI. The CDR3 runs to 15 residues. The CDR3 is CASSFLGSSYNEQFF. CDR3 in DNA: TGTGCCAGCAGTTTCCTCGGGAGCTCCTACAATGAGCAGTTCTTC.

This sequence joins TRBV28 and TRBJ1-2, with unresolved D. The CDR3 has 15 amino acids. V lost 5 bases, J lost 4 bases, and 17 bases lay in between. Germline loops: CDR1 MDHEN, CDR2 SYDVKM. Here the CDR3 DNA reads TGTGCCAGCAGTCCCGAAGCGGGCTCCGTCTATGGCTACACCTTC. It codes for CASSPEAGSVYGYTF.

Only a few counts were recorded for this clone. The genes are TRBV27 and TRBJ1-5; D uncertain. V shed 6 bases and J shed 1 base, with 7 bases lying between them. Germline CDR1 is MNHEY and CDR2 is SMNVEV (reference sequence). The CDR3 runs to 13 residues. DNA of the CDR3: TGTGCCAGCAGAGAGTACAGCAATCAGCCCCAGCATTTT. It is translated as CASREYSNQPQHF.

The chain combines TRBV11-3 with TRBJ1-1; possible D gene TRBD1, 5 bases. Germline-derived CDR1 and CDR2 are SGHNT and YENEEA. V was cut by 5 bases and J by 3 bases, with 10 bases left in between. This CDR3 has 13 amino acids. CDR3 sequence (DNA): TGTGCCAGCAGCGCTATAGGGGACACTGAAGCTTTCTTT. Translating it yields CASSAIGDTEAFF. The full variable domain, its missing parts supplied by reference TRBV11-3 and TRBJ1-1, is EAGVVQSPRYKIIEKKQPVAFWCNPISGHNTLYWYLQNLGQGPELLIRYENEEAVDDSQLPKDRFSAERLKGVDSTLKIQPAELGDSAVYLCASSAIGDTEAFFGQGTRLTVV.

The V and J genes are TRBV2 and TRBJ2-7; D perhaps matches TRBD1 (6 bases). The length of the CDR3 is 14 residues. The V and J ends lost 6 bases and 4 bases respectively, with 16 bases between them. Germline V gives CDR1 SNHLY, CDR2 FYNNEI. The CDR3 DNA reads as TGTGCCAGCAGGACCGGGGAGACAGGATACGAGCAGTACTTC. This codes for CASRTGETGYEQYF.

The CDR3 sequence is CASSYQESTEAFF. In nucleotides, the CDR3 is TGTGCCAGCAGTTACCAGGAAAGCACTGAAGCTTTCTTT. This rearrangement joins TRBV6-5 to TRBJ1-1; D is uncertain. The germline gives CDR1 MNHEY, CDR2 SVGAGI. This CDR3 is 13 amino acids long. With 2 bases removed from V and 4 bases from J, the gap between germline ends came to 8 bases.

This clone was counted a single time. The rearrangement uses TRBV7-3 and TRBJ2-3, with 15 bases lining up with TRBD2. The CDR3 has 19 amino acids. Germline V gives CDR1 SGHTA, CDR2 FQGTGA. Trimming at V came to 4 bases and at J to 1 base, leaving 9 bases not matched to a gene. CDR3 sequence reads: CASSSSGLAGGPGTDTQYF. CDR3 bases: TGTGCCAGCAGCTCCAGTGGACTAGCGGGAGGGCCTGGCACAGATACGCAGTATTTT.

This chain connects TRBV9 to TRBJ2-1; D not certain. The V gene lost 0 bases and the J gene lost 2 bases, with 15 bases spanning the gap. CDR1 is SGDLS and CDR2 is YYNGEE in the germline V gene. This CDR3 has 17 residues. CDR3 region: CASSVGSVPSTYNEQFF. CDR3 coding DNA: TGTGCCAGCAGCGTAGGAAGCGTCCCGAGCACCTACAATGAGCAGTTCTTC.

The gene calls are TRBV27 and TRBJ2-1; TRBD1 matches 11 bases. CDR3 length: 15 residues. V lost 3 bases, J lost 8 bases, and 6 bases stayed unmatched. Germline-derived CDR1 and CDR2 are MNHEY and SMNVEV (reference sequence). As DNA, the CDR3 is TGTGCCAGCAGTTTTGGACAGGGGGCATCTCATGAGCAGTTCTTC. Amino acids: CASSFGQGASHEQFF.

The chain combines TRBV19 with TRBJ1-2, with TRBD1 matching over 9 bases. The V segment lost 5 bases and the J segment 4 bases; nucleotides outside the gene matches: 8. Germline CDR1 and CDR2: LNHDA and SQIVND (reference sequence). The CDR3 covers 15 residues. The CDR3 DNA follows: TGTGCCAGTAGTGACCCGGGACAGGGTATCTATGGCTACACCTTC. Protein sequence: CASSDPGQGIYGYTF.

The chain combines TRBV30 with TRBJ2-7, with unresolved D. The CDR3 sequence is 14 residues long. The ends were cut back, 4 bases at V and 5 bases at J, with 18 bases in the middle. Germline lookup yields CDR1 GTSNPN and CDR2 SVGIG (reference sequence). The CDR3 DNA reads TGTGCCTGGAAGCCGACTCCGGCGGTAAACGAGCAGTACTTC. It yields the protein CAWKPTPAVNEQYF.

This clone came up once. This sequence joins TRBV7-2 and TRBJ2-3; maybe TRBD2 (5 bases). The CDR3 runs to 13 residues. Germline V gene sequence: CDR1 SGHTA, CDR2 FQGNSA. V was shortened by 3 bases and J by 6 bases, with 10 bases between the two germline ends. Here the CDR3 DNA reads TGTGCCAGCAGCTTTAGGACTGGGGATACGCAGTATTTT. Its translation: CASSFRTGDTQYF.

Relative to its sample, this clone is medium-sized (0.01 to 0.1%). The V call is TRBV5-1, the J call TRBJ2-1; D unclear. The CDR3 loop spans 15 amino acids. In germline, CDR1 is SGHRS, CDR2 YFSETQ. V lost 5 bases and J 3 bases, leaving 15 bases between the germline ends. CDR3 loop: CASSQTQNRYNEQFF. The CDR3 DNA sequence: TGCGCCAGCAGTCAAACCCAGAACCGCTACAATGAGCAGTTCTTC.

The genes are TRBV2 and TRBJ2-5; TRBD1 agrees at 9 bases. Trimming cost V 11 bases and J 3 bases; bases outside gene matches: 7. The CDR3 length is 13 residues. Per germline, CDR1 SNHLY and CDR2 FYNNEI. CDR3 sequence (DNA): TGTGCCGGCCGCGGACAGGGGAAAGAGACCCAGTACTTC. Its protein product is CAGRGQGKETQYF.

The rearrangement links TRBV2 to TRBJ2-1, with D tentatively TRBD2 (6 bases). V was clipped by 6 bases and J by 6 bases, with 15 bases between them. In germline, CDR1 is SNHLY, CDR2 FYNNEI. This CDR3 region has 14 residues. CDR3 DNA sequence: TGTGCCAGCAGGGCCCGTTTAGCGGTCAATGAGCAGTTCTTC. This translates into CASRARLAVNEQFF.

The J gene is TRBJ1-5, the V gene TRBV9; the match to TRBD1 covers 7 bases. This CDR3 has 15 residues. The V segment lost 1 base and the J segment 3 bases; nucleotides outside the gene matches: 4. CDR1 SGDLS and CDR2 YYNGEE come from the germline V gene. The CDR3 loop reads CASSVSDRTNQPQHF. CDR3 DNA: TGTGCCAGCAGCGTATCGGACAGGACCAATCAGCCCCAGCATTTT.